The clone carrying this TCR beta chain was detected many times. What it binds is not known. The CDR3 end is not reached by the read, which stops 3 residues before it; the germline J gene fills it in. Repertoires were generated with immunoSEQ multiplex PCR, while TCRdb's copy carries only in-frame clones and drops some. The sample was found to contain 40,000 to 45,000 clones, and every one recurs. The data originate from a study of T cell clonality in common variable immunodeficiency. This CDR3 comprises 14 residues. The germline gives CDR1 SNHLY, CDR2 FYNNEI. Overall study results and limits: CVID patient heterogeneity limited repertoire-clinical complication correlations. Common variable immunodeficiency TCR beta sequences reportedly had fewer deletions and N-nucleotide insertions. Compared with healthy controls, CVID subjects showed increased TCRbeta clonality, mostly in about a third.

The chain couples TRBV2 to TRBJ1-2, with 8 bases fitting TRBD1. This receptor was obtained from a person aged 18 to 75 in good health. The specimen was peripheral blood mononuclear cells. The sequenced CDR3 bases are TGTGCCAGCAGTGAAGCCCAGGGGGCGCGGGGC. Protein product: CASSEAQGARG. The whole CDR3 is CASSEAQGARGYTF.